The 30 T cell receptor beta chains listed next were all sequenced from one sample in a study of shared T cell receptors in the human thymus. Profiled with immunoSEQ multiplex PCR; TCRdb holds only in-frame clones, not every one. This sample yields fewer than 700,000 clones, of which approximately 87% are seen a single time; approximately 0.01% belongs to the top ten. The data were also submitted as part of a second study, on human thymus T cells.

Sequencing used thymocytes. The receptors come from a boy less than two years old with a congenital heart defect.

V usage is TRBV28 and J usage is TRBJ2-7; 13 positions agree with TRBD2. The V segment lost 3 bases and the J segment 3 bases; nucleotides outside the gene matches: 8. This CDR3 has 17 amino acids. The germline V gene encodes CDR1 MDHEN and CDR2 SYDVKM. DNA for the CDR3: TGTGCCAGCAGTTTTGGGGGAACTAGCGGGAGGGTCTACGAGCAGTACTTC. Translating gives CASSFGGTSGRVYEQYF. The full variable domain, rest sourced from reference TRBV28 and TRBJ2-7, is DVKVTQSSRYLVKRTGEKVFLECVQDMDHENMFWYRQDPGLGLRLIYFSYDVKMKEKGDIPEGYSVSREKKERFSLILESASTNQTSMYLCASSFGGTSGRVYEQYFGPGTRLTVT.

The table lists this clone with a count of one. This rearrangement joins TRBV21-1 to TRBJ2-1; TRBD2 is the table's D call, not checked against the DNA. TRBV21-1 is labeled a pseudogene. There are 13 residues in the CDR3. The CDR3 DNA follows: TGTGCCAGCACCAAGAGCTCCTACAATGAGCAGTTCTTC. Protein: CASTKSSYNEQFF.

This clone was observed a single time. V and J are TRBV15 and TRBJ2-5, with TRBD2 identical over 9 bases. The CDR3 is 17 residues long. Germline V CDR1 and CDR2: LNHNV, YYDKDF (reference sequence). Germline trimming cut 5 bases from V and 1 base from J; bases unmatched to any gene: 11. The CDR3 DNA follows: TGTGCCACCAGCCCAAAAAAGGCGGGAGGGTTCCAAGAGACCCAGTACTTC. Translated, it gives CATSPKKAGGFQETQYF.

The chain employs TRBV11-2 and TRBJ2-5; maybe TRBD2 (6 bases). Germline CDR1 is SGHAT and CDR2 is FQNNGV. V was trimmed by 2 bases and J by 4 bases, leaving 20 bases between them. The CDR3 is made up of 17 amino acids. CDR3 residues: CASSLRYLHPEGETQYF. CDR3 sequence (DNA): TGTGCCAGCAGCTTAAGGTACCTACACCCGGAGGGAGAGACCCAGTACTTC.

This clone is a singleton in its sample. The chain combines TRBV2 with TRBJ2-7; D gene ambiguous. With 4 bases removed from V and 2 bases from J, the gap between germline ends came to 12 bases. Germline V gene lookup returns CDR1 SNHLY and CDR2 FYNNEI. The CDR3 has 14 amino acids. The CDR3 sequence: CASSADNQPYEQYF. CDR3 coding DNA: TGTGCCAGCAGTGCCGACAACCAGCCCTACGAGCAGTACTTC.

This chain links TRBV12-5 with TRBJ2-3; 8 nucleotides match TRBD1. Losses at the gene ends were 5 bases for V and 1 base for J; bases not matched to a gene: 5. The CDR3 is made up of 15 amino acids. CDR1 and CDR2 (germline): LGHNT, FRNRAP. CDR3 sequence reads: CASGPGGQGTDTQYF. CDR3 in DNA: TGTGCTAGTGGTCCAGGGGGACAGGGCACAGATACGCAGTATTTT.

The chain joins TRBV6-1 to TRBJ2-7; 11 bases map to TRBD2. CDR1 and CDR2 (germline): MNHNS, SASEGT. The CDR3 loop spans 14 amino acids. Losses at the gene ends were 3 bases for V and 3 bases for J; bases not matched to a gene: 1. As DNA, the CDR3 is TGTGCCAGCAGTGAGGGACTAGCGGACTACGAGCAGTACTTC. Amino acids: CASSEGLADYEQYF.

This chain connects TRBV18 to TRBJ2-2, with 7 bases matching TRBD1. This CDR3 is 16 amino acids long. Germline CDR1 and CDR2: KGHSH and LQKENI. Trimming removed 3 bases from V and 5 bases from J; junction bases left unmatched: 9. CDR3 coding DNA: TGTGCCAGCTCACCCACCGGGACAGACAAAACCGGGGAGCTGTTTTTT. Protein: CASSPTGTDKTGELFF.

This chain uses TRBV14 with TRBJ2-1; 8 nucleotides line up with TRBD2. CDR1 and CDR2 from the germline V gene are SGHDN and FVKESK. After removal of 0 bases from V and 4 bases from J, the junction contained 8 bases not matched to a gene. This CDR3 is built from 17 residues. CDR3 DNA: TGTGCCAGCAGCCAAGATCTGAGGGCTAGCGGGTACAATGAGCAGTTCTTC. Protein sequence: CASSQDLRASGYNEQFF.

The rearrangement uses TRBV11-3 and TRBJ2-2; 8 positions match TRBD2. Germline CDR1 and CDR2: SGHNT and YENEEA. The CDR3 is made up of 15 amino acids. J was trimmed by 5 bases and V by 1 base; bases with no gene match: 3. The CDR3: CASSLAGGRTGELFF. The CDR3 DNA reads TGTGCCAGCAGCTTAGCGGGAGGGCGGACCGGGGAGCTGTTTTTT.

The rearrangement uses TRBV30 and TRBJ2-2, with 9 positions matching TRBD2. V lost 0 bases and J lost 0; bases outside the gene matches: 8. The length of the CDR3 is 18 residues. CDR1 is GTSNPN, CDR2 SVGIG, per germline (reference sequence). Written as DNA, the CDR3 is TGTGCCTGGAGTGTACGTCCTAGCGGGACCGCGAACACCGGGGAGCTGTTTTTT. Protein: CAWSVRPSGTANTGELFF.

This clone has a single count. This chain joins TRBV7-2 and TRBJ1-2; D possibly corresponds to TRBD1 (5 bases). Germline V CDR1 and CDR2: SGHTA, FQGNSA. The CDR3 length is 13 residues. V dropped 6 bases and J dropped 3 bases, with 11 bases sitting between them. CDR3 region: CASSPRQYYGYTF. CDR3 nucleotides: TGTGCCAGCAGTCCAAGACAGTACTATGGCTACACCTTC.

This chain connects TRBV4-3 to TRBJ2-5; 7 bases are shared with TRBD1. The J call may not be correct, given that the DNA end is closer to TRBJ2-7. This CDR3 region has 16 residues. From germline, CDR1 is LGHNA and CDR2 YSLEER. CDR3 in amino acids: CASSHLRDSLSYEQYF. The CDR3 DNA reads as TGCGCCAGCAGCCATCTCCGGGACAGCCTCTCCTACGAGCAGTACTTC.

The chain employs TRBV29-1 and TRBJ2-5, with no clear D. There are 12 residues in the CDR3. Trimming stripped 4 bases from V and 2 bases from J, with 8 bases between. Looked up from germline, CDR1 is SQVTM and CDR2 is ANQGSEA. CDR3: CSVVRKQETQYF. CDR3 DNA: TGCAGCGTTGTGCGGAAACAAGAGACCCAGTACTTC. Complete variable domain (other parts from reference TRBV29-1 and TRBJ2-5): SAVISQKPSRDICQRGTSLTIQCQVDSQVTMMFWYRQQPGQSLTLIATANQGSEATYESGFVIDKFPISRPNLTFSTLTVSNMSPEDSSIYLCSVVRKQETQYFGPGTRLLVL.

The chain is built from TRBV18 and TRBJ1-1, with a tentative D call TRBD1 (6 bases). Germline V gene lookup returns CDR1 KGHSH and CDR2 LQKENI. The length of the CDR3 is 15 residues. V was clipped by 7 bases and J by 3 bases, with 18 bases between them. The CDR3 DNA sequence: TGTGCCAGCTTCCCCGGGGGGCTTTTCGACACTGAAGCTTTCTTT. Translation gives CASFPGGLFDTEAFF.

The chain joins TRBV27 to TRBJ2-5, with D perhaps TRBD2 (6 bases). Trimming pared 6 bases from V and 0 bases from J, leaving 11 bases between. Germline V gives CDR1 MNHEY, CDR2 SMNVEV (reference sequence). The CDR3 has 14 residues. In DNA form, the CDR3 reads TGTGCCAGCAGCCCGAGCGGGTACCAAGAGACCCAGTACTTC. Translating it yields CASSPSGYQETQYF.

The chain couples TRBV27 to TRBJ2-3; 10 bases are a match to TRBD2. After removal of 6 bases from V and 2 bases from J, the junction contained 8 bases not matched to a gene. CDR1 and CDR2 (germline): MNHEY, SMNVEV (reference sequence). The CDR3 contains 16 residues. The CDR3 region has the DNA TGTGCCAGCAGACGGACTAGCGGCATTTACACAGATACGCAGTATTTT. This gives the protein CASRRTSGIYTDTQYF.

The chain recombines TRBV10-1 with TRBJ2-6; TRBD2 is a possible D gene (6 bases). The V gene lost 8 bases and the J gene lost 2 bases, with 7 bases spanning the gap. The germline V gene has CDR1 WNHNN and CDR2 SYGVQD (reference sequence). The CDR3 is 13 amino acids. The CDR3, as DNA: TGCGCCAGCCAGCGGGCTGGGGCCAACGTCCTGACTTTC. It yields the protein CASQRAGANVLTF.

V and J are TRBV4-2 and TRBJ2-4; D is perhaps TRBD2 (6 bases). V lost 1 base and J lost 5, with 15 bases in between. Germline V gives CDR1 LGHNA, CDR2 YNFKEQ. The CDR3 runs 16 residues. The CDR3 DNA sequence: TGTGCCAGCAGCCAAGCGACGGGAGCGGCCCAAAACATTCAGTACTTC. Protein product: CASSQATGAAQNIQYF.

The J gene is TRBJ2-4, the V gene TRBV2, with 8 bases identical to TRBD1. J lost 8 bases, V lost 3 bases, and 12 bases had no gene match. CDR1 is SNHLY and CDR2 is FYNNEI in the germline V gene. This CDR3 spans 16 amino acids. CDR3 amino acids: CASSEWAGQVRDIQYF. Written as DNA, the CDR3 is TGTGCCAGCAGTGAGTGGGCGGGACAGGTACGGGACATTCAGTACTTC.

The rearrangement links TRBV18 to TRBJ1-4; a possible D gene is TRBD1 (5 bases). Trimming cost V 5 bases and J 8 bases, with 18 bases left between them. Germline values: CDR1 KGHSH, CDR2 LQKENI. The CDR3 loop spans 15 amino acids. CDR3 in DNA: TGTGCCAGCTCATCACAGACAGCGGCGGGGGAAAAACTGTTTTTT. It encodes CASSSQTAAGEKLFF.

This chain links TRBV7-9 with TRBJ2-5, with D perhaps matching TRBD2 (6 bases). Germline-derived CDR1 and CDR2 are SEHNR and FQNEAQ (reference sequence). The CDR3 extends over 14 amino acids. V was cut by 1 base and J by 11 bases, with 17 bases left in between. This CDR3 is CASSLDSAGEEQYF. Written as DNA, the CDR3 is TGTGCCAGCAGCTTAGATTCGGCCGGGGAGGAGCAGTACTTC. Full variable domain (remainder filled in from reference TRBV7-9 and TRBJ2-5): DTGVSQNPRHKITKRGQNVTFRCDPISEHNRLYWYRQTLGQGPEFLTYFQNEAQLEKSRLLSDRFSAERPKGSFSTLEIQRTEQGDSAMYLCASSLDSAGEEQYFGPGTRLLVL.

Notes on this clone: Other nucleotide sequences in the sample specify the same CDR3. The CDR3 sequence is CASSLSGGFQETQYF. In DNA form, the CDR3 reads TGTGCCAGCAGTTTATCGGGGGGGTTCCAAGAGACCCAGTACTTC. The chain carries TRBV27 and TRBJ2-5; 7 nucleotides line up with TRBD2. V lost 0 bases to trimming and J lost 1 base; unmatched junction nucleotides: 2. The length of the CDR3 is 15 residues. Germline lookup yields CDR1 MNHEY and CDR2 SMNVEV (reference sequence).

The rearrangement joins TRBV4-3 to TRBJ2-3; D is unclear. The CDR3 totals 18 residues. Germline V gene sequence: CDR1 LGHNA, CDR2 YSLEER. Trimming pared 4 bases from V and 4 bases from J, leaving 24 bases between. Written as DNA, the CDR3 is TGCGCCAGCAGCCCTGGCTTGCCTAGTGTGCAGTCGTCAGATACGCAGTATTTT. It codes for CASSPGLPSVQSSDTQYF.

The V and J genes are TRBV25-1 and TRBJ2-5, with D perhaps TRBD2 (6 bases). Per the germline V gene, CDR1 is MGHDK and CDR2 is SYGVNS. This CDR3 spans 15 amino acids. V was cut by 6 bases and J by 0 bases, with 14 bases left in between. CDR3: CASRNSGADQETQYF. In nucleotides, the CDR3 is TGTGCCAGCAGAAATAGCGGAGCAGACCAAGAGACCCAGTACTTC.

This chain links TRBV6-4 with TRBJ2-1, with 9 bases lining up with TRBD2. There are 17 residues in the CDR3. Per the germline V gene, CDR1 is MRHNA and CDR2 is SNTAGT. After removal of 0 bases from V and 4 bases from J, the junction contained 7 bases not matched to a gene. This CDR3 reads CASSDSNGTSRYNEQFF. The CDR3 DNA follows: TGTGCCAGCAGTGACTCTAACGGGACTAGCCGTTACAATGAGCAGTTCTTC.

The chain is built from TRBV21-1 and TRBJ1-1. TRBV21-1 has pseudogene status. CDR3 size: 13 residues. The CDR3 coding sequence is TGTGCCAGCAGCGCTGAATCGGGAACTGAAGCTTTCTTT. It codes for CASSAESGTEAFF.

This chain uses TRBV5-1 with TRBJ2-1; a weak D match, TRBD2 (6 bases). The germline CDR1 and CDR2 sequences are SGHRS and YFSETQ. Trimming took off 0 bases at V and 9 bases at J, with 7 bases between the two ends. The length of the CDR3 is 12 residues. CDR3 sequence reads: CASSLEGGEQFF. The CDR3 DNA sequence: TGCGCCAGCAGCTTGGAGGGAGGTGAGCAGTTCTTC.

V is TRBV11-1 and J is TRBJ2-1; the match to TRBD2 covers 10 bases. In germline, CDR1 is SGHAT, CDR2 FQDESV (reference sequence). The CDR3 consists of 17 residues. The V segment lost 3 bases and the J segment 7 bases; nucleotides outside the gene matches: 12. The CDR3 DNA reads TGTGCCAGCAGCTTTGCCTTAGCGGGACTAGCGATTAATGAGCAGTTCTTC. It codes for CASSFALAGLAINEQFF.

The chain couples TRBV27 to TRBJ2-1, with 8 nucleotides matching TRBD2. The germline V gene encodes CDR1 MNHEY and CDR2 SMNVEV (reference sequence). Trimming at V came to 1 base and at J to 8 bases, leaving 7 bases not matched to a gene. CDR3 length: 15 residues. DNA of the CDR3: TGTGCCAGCAGTTTATGGGGCGGGAGGACCGATGAGCAGTTCTTC. Protein: CASSLWGGRTDEQFF.